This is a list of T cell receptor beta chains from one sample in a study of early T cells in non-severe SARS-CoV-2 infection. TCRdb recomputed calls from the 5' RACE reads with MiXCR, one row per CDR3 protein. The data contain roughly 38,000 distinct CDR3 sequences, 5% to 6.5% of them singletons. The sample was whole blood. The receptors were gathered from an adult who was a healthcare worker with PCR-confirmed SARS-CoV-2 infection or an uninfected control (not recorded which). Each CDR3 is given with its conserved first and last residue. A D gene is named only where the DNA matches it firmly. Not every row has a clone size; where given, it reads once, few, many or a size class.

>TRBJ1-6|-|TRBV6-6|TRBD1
TGTGCCAGCAGACAAACCGGGACAGATAATTCACCCCTCCACTTT
CASRQTGTDNSPLHF
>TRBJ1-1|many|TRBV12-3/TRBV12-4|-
TGTGCCAGCAGTTTTGGGTTGGGCACTGAAGCTTTCTTT
CASSFGLGTEAFF
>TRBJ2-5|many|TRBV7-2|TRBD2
TGTGCCAGCAGCTTGGGTAGCGGGAGGTGGGAGACCCAGTACTTC
CASSLGSGRWETQYF
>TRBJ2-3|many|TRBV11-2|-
TGTGCCAGCAGACACCAAAGGGGGGGCGGCACAGATACGCAGTATTTT
CASRHQRGGGTDTQYF
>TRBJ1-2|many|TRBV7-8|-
TGTGCCAGCAGCTTAGTGGGGCGGGATGGCTACACCTTC
CASSLVGRDGYTF
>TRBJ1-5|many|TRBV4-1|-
TGCGCCAGCAGCCGGGACGTAATCCAGCCCCAGCATTTT
CASSRDVIQPQHF
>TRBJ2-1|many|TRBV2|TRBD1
TGTGCCAGCAATTACAGGGGGATCACCTACAATGAGCAGTTCTTC
CASNYRGITYNEQFF
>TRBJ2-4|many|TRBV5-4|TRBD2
TGTGCCAGCAGCTTCCTGAGCGGGGGGAGAACCAAAAACATTCAGTACTTC
CASSFLSGGRTKNIQYF
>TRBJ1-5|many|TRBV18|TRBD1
TGTGCCAGCTCACCGTCGGGACAGGCCACCCAGCCCCAGCATTTT
CASSPSGQATQPQHF
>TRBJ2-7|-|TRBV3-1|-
TGTGCCAGCAGCCAAGATTTGGGCCAGCCGTACGAGCAGTACTTC
CASSQDLGQPYEQYF
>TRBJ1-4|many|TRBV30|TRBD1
TGTGCCTGGAGTGAGAGGCCAGGGGGTAGTGAAAAACTGTTTTTT
CAWSERPGGSEKLFF
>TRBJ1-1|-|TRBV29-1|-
TGCAGCGTCATGGGCACTGAAGCTTTCTTT
CSVMGTEAFF
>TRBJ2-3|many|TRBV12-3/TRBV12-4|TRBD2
TGTGCCAGCAGTCCCATACTAGCGGGGACCACAGATACGCAGTATTTT
CASSPILAGTTDTQYF
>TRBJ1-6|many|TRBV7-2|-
TGTGCCAGCAGCTTATTCCGGAGGGAAAGTTCACCCCTCCACTTT
CASSLFRRESSPLHF
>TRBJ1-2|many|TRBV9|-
TGTGCCAGCAGCGTAGATGGGTCTAACTATGGCTACACCTTC
CASSVDGSNYGYTF
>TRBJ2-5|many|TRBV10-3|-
TGTGCCATCAGTGAGTCGGGGGGATCCCAAGAGACCCAGTACTTC
CAISESGGSQETQYF
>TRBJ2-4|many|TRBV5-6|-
TGTGCCAGCAGCTCTAAACTAGCCCGCAAGGACATTCAGTACTTC
CASSSKLARKDIQYF
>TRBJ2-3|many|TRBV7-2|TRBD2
TGTGCCAGCAGCGCACTCAGGGAGGGTACGCAGTATTTT
CASSALREGTQYF
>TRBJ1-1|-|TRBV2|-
TGTGCCAGCAGGGTATCTGAAGCTTTCTTT
CASRVSEAFF
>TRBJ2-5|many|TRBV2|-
TGTGCCAGCAAAGGGGAGGACGGGCGCGGAGAGACCCAGTACTTC
CASKGEDGRGETQYF
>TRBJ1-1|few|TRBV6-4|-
TGTGCCAGCAGAATGGGGGCGAACACTGAAGCTTTCTTT
CASRMGANTEAFF
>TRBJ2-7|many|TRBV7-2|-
TGTGCCAGCAGCTTAAGCCCCGTTCCCACCTACGAGCAGTACTTC
CASSLSPVPTYEQYF
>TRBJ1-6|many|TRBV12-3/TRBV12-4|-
TGTGCCAGCAGTTTAGTTACCCAAGCGGATTCTGCAGGGGCCGACTCACCCCTCCACTTT
CASSLVTQADSAGADSPLHF
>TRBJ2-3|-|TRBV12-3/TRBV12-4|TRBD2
TGTGCCAGCATCACGGGGATTGCGGGGACTAACACAGATACGCAGTATTTT
CASITGIAGTNTDTQYF
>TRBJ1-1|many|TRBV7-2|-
TGTGCCAGCAGCGTAGGGACTGAAGCTTTCTTT
CASSVGTEAFF
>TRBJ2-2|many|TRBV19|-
TGTGCCAGTAGGCAGGGCCAGGGACGGACCGGGGAGCTGTTTTTT
CASRQGQGRTGELFF
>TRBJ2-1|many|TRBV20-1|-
TGCAGTGCCATGTCCCCTCCCCGCAATGAGCAGTTCTTC
CSAMSPPRNEQFF
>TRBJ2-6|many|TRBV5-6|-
TGTGCCAGCAGCCTGACGACAGTCTCTGGGGCCAACGTCCTGACTTTC
CASSLTTVSGANVLTF
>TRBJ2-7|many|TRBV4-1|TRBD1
TGCGCCAGCAGCCAATTACCGGGACAGGGAACCGAGCAGTACTTC
CASSQLPGQGTEQYF
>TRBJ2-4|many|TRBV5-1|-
TGCGCCAGCAGCTTGCAAGCAGATCTAGCCAAAAACATTCAGTACTTC
CASSLQADLAKNIQYF
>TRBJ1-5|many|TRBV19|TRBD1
TGTGCCAGTAACCGCGAGACAGGGGGCAGGGGTATCAGCAATCAGCCCCAGCATTTT
CASNRETGGRGISNQPQHF
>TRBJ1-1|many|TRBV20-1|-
TGCAGTGCTACCGGCCTGCAGATTGAAGCTTTCTTT
CSATGLQIEAFF
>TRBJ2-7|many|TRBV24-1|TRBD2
TGTGCCACCAGTGATTTGGCTAGCGGGAGTTGGAAGTACTTC
CATSDLASGSWKYF
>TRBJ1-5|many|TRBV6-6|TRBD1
TGTGCCAGCAGCCCCGACAGGACAGGGAGGGATCAGCCCCAGCATTTT
CASSPDRTGRDQPQHF
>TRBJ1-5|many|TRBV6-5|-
TGTGCCAGCAGTTACTCGAGGGGCCAGCCCCAGCATTTT
CASSYSRGQPQHF
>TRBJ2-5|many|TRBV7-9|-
TGTGCCAGCAGCCCCCCACAAGGGCAAGAGACCCAGTACTTC
CASSPPQGQETQYF
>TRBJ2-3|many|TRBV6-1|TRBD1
TGTGCCAGCAGCAACCGGGACAGGGGACCCCCGCACCCCACAGATACGCAGTATTTT
CASSNRDRGPPHPTDTQYF
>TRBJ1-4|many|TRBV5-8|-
TGTGCCAGCAGCTTGGGGGAAGCCGCAACTAATGAAAAACTGTTTTTT
CASSLGEAATNEKLFF
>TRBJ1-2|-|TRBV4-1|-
TGCGCCAGCAGCCAAGCCGGACGCTCTGGCTACACCTTC
CASSQAGRSGYTF
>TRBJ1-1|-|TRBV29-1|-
TGCAGCGCCGCTTTTCACACTGAAGCTTTCTTT
CSAAFHTEAFF
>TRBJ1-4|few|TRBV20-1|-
TGCAGTGCACCAAAGAGGACAACTAATGAAAAACTGTTTTTT
CSAPKRTTNEKLFF
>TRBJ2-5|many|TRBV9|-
TGTGCCAGCAGCGTAGACCCGGGGGCGAGGCGAGAGACCCAGTACTTC
CASSVDPGARRETQYF
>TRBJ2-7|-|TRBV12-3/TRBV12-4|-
TGTGCCAGCAGTCTCCATAATCAGGTCGGCGAGCAGTACTTC
CASSLHNQVGEQYF
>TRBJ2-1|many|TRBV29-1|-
TGCAGCGTCGCCGTTAGGGGCTCCTACAATGAGCAGTTCTTC
CSVAVRGSYNEQFF
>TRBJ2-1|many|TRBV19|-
TGTGCCAGTAGTATCTTGATTCGAGGGGACGGCAATGAGCAGTTCTTC
CASSILIRGDGNEQFF
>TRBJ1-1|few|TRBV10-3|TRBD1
TGTGCCATCAGTGAGCTGGGACAGGGGGTTGAAGCTTTCTTT
CAISELGQGVEAFF
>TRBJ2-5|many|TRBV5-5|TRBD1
TGTGCCAGCAGCTTAACGCACACGGGGACAGCACAAGAGACCCAGTACTTC
CASSLTHTGTAQETQYF
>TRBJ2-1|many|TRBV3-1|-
TGTGCCAGCAGCCTGCGAGGTAGCGGATACTACAATGAGCAGTTCTTC
CASSLRGSGYYNEQFF
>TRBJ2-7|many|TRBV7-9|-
TGTGCCAGCAGCTCCCCGGGCAGCGGGGAGCAGTACTTC
CASSSPGSGEQYF